A selection of T cell receptor beta chains follows, all from one sample in a study of blood T cell repertoires in COVID-19. TCRdb keeps only in-frame clones here, not all; method: immunoSEQ multiplex PCR. The sample carries approximately 170,000 clones, 85% to 95% recorded once. The sample consisted of peripheral blood. These receptors were collected from an older woman with COVID-19, enrolled during active disease. Each CDR3 is given with its conserved first and last residue. A D gene is named only where the DNA matches it firmly. Some rows have no size entry. The others give once, few or many, or a class for an expanded clone.

V	D	J	length	size	DNA	CDR3
TRBV7-9	TRBD2	TRBJ2-5	16	-	TGTGCCAGCAGCCGGGGACTAGCAGCGCAGGACAGGACCCAGTACTTC	CASSRGLAAQDRTQYF
TRBV11-3	TRBD2	TRBJ2-1	16	-	TGTGCCAGCAGCCCCGGAAGCGGGGGGGCCTACAATGAGCAGTTCTTC	CASSPGSGGAYNEQFF
TRBV19	TRBD1	TRBJ1-5	15	-	TGTGCCAGTAGTCCCCGCGTTGGCCAGGGGGGACCCCAGCATTTT	CASSPRVGQGGPQHF
TRBV6-1	-	TRBJ2-2	13	once	TGTGCCAGCAGTGACAGGGGAACCGGGGAGCTGTTTTTT	CASSDRGTGELFF
TRBV7-2	-	TRBJ2-3	14	-	TGTGCCAGCAGAACAGATCCTAGCACAGATACGCAGTATTTT	CASRTDPSTDTQYF
TRBV4-1	TRBD1	TRBJ1-2	14	-	TGCGCCAGCAGCCACCCGGGACAGAACTATGGCTACACCTTC	CASSHPGQNYGYTF
TRBV5-4	-	TRBJ2-6	14	-	TGTGCCAGCAGCATAGCCTCTGGGGCCAACGTCCTGACTTTC	CASSIASGANVLTF
TRBV3-1/TRBV3-2	-	TRBJ2-3	15	-	TGTGCCAGCAGCCTCACAGGGGGGGGAATAAATACGCAGTATTTT	CASSLTGGGINTQYF
TRBV11-3	-	TRBJ2-1	13	-	TGTGCCAGCAGCTTAGGACAGAACAATGAGCAGTTCTTC	CASSLGQNNEQFF
TRBV30	TRBD1	TRBJ1-1	12	-	TGTGCCTTGGACAGGGGAAACACTGAAGCTTTCTTT	CALDRGNTEAFF
TRBV6-2/TRBV6-3	-	TRBJ2-6	16	-	TGTGCCAGCAGTTTCGACACTCACCCTGGGGCCAACGTCCTGACTTTC	CASSFDTHPGANVLTF
TRBV11-2	TRBD1	TRBJ1-2	12	-	TGTGCCAGCAGCCCGACAGGGCGCGGCTACACCTTC	CASSPTGRGYTF
TRBV14	-	TRBJ2-5	14	-	TGTGCCAGCAGCCATACAGGGCTAGAAGAGACCCAGTACTTC	CASSHTGLEETQYF
TRBV27	TRBD1	TRBJ1-5	14	-	TGTGCCAGCAGTTTAACAGGGGGCAATCAGCCCCAGCATTTT	CASSLTGGNQPQHF
TRBV4-3	-	TRBJ1-3	17	-	TGCGCCAGCAGCCAAGGTCACGTCAGGGGCTTTGGAAACACCATATATTTT	CASSQGHVRGFGNTIYF
TRBV5-1	-	TRBJ1-4	15	once	TGCGCCAGCAGGACTACTGGCAGCCGGCGGGAAAAACTGTTTTTT	CASRTTGSRREKLFF
TRBV13	TRBD1	TRBJ2-2	13	-	TGTGCCACCCTGACAGGGGAGACCGGGGAGCTGTTTTTT	CATLTGETGELFF
TRBV6-5	TRBD1	TRBJ2-6	16	-	TGTGCCAGCAGTTACCGGACAGGGGCTGGGGCCAACGTCCTGACTTTC	CASSYRTGAGANVLTF
TRBV19	TRBD2	TRBJ2-3	16	-	TGTGCCAGTAGTGCTAGCGGGGCTACCCTCACAGATACGCAGTATTTT	CASSASGATLTDTQYF
TRBV3-1/TRBV3-2	-	TRBJ2-7	11	-	TGTGCCAGCAGGAGCTCCTACGAGCAGTACTTC	CASRSSYEQYF
TRBV19	-	TRBJ2-1	14	-	TGTGCCAGTAGTATAGGGTATGGGACACCGAAGCAGTTCTTC	CASSIGYGTPKQFF
TRBV3-1/TRBV3-2	TRBD1	TRBJ1-2	14	-	TGTGCCAGCAGCCAAGGACAGGGGGCGATTGGCTACACCTTC	CASSQGQGAIGYTF
TRBV7-2	-	TRBJ1-5	15	-	TGTGCCAGCAGCTTTTCGGGACAAACCAATCAGCCCCAGCATTTT	CASSFSGQTNQPQHF
TRBV5-4	TRBD1	TRBJ2-7	16	-	TGTGCCAGCAGCTTGACAGGGGCAGGAACTCACTACGAGCAGTACTTC	CASSLTGAGTHYEQYF
TRBV9	TRBD1	TRBJ1-2	15	-	TGTGCCAGCAGCCTCGGACAGGCTGTGGGCTATGGCTACACCTTC	CASSLGQAVGYGYTF
TRBV6-5	TRBD1	TRBJ2-5	13	-	TGTGCCAGCAAAATGACAGGGACGGAGACCCAGTACTTC	CASKMTGTETQYF
TRBV10-3	-	TRBJ1-1	14	-	TGTGCCATCAGTTTGCGGGGGATGAACACTGAAGCTTTCTTT	CAISLRGMNTEAFF
TRBV7-3	-	TRBJ2-1	14	-	TGTGCCAGCAGCTTCCTGGGGACTGCTAATGAGCAGTTCTTC	CASSFLGTANEQFF
TRBV21-1	-	TRBJ1-4	16	-	TGTGCCAGCAGCCATCGTCGGCCGGGACAGGGTGAAAAACTGTTTTTT	CASSHRRPGQGEKLFF
TRBV5-6	-	TRBJ2-6	15	-	TGTGCCAGCAGCTTCGGGGGAACTGGGGCCAACGTCCTGACTTTC	CASSFGGTGANVLTF
TRBV15	TRBD2	TRBJ2-5	16	-	TGTGCCACCTCTTGGGCGGGAGGCTCGATACAAGAGACCCAGTACTTC	CATSWAGGSIQETQYF
TRBV30	TRBD1	TRBJ2-1	15	-	TGTGCCTGGAGTCTTGACAGGGGCTCCTACAATGAGCAGTTCTTC	CAWSLDRGSYNEQFF
TRBV9	-	TRBJ2-7	14	-	TGTGCCAGCAGCGCCACAGGGGGGGGCCACGAGCAGTACTTC	CASSATGGGHEQYF
TRBV7-9	-	TRBJ1-5	18	-	TGTGCCAGCAGCTTAGGACAGCAATCCGATGCAAGCAATCAGCCCCAGCATTTT	CASSLGQQSDASNQPQHF
TRBV6-2/TRBV6-3	-	TRBJ2-7	15	-	TGTGCCAGCAGTATTTCAGGGTTTCCCTCCTACGAGCAGTACTTC	CASSISGFPSYEQYF
TRBV5-1	-	TRBJ2-7	13	once	TGCGCCAGCAGCCCGCCGCTACGTGTCCAGCAGTACTTC	CASSPPLRVQQYF
TRBV4-1	-	TRBJ1-6	14	-	TGCGCCAGCAGCCAAGGGCGACAGAATTCACCCCTCCACTTT	CASSQGRQNSPLHF